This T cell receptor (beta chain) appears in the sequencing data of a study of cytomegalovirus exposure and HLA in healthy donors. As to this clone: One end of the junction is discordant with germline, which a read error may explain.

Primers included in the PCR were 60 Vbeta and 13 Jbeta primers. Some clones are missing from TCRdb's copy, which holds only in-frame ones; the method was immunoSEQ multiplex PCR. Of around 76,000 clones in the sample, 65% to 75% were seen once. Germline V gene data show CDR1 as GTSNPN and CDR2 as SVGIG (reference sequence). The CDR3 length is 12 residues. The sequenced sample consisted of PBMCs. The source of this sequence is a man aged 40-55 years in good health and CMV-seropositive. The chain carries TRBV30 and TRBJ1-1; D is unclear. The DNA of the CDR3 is TGTGCCTGGAGGCAGAGGAACACTGAAGCTTTTTTT. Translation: CAWRQRNTEAFF.